Listed below are T cell receptor beta chains from one sample, sequenced in a study of regulatory T cells in long-lasting Graves disease. TCRdb independently ran MiXCR on the multiplex PCR reads; one entry per CDR3 protein. The sample records about 440,000 distinct CDR3 sequences, less than 20% being singletons. The data were also submitted as part of a second study, on T cells in Graves' hyperthyroidism and ophthalmopathy.

The specimen comprised peripheral blood mononuclear cells (PBMCs), sampled at new diagnosis, from a patient treated with antithyroid drugs. The receptors derive from a woman under 40 with Graves disease. Both conserved end residues are part of each CDR3. D genes are given only for firm matches. Clone size is shown for a subset of rows, as once, few, many or a class of expanded clone.

d_gene: TRBD2; v_gene: TRBV6-2/TRBV6-3; j_gene: TRBJ2-7; abundance: NA; CDR3aa: CASSSTSGRETHEQYF; CDR3nt: TGTGCCAGCAGTTCCACTAGCGGGAGGGAGACCCACGAGCAGTACTTC
d_gene: NA; v_gene: TRBV30; j_gene: TRBJ1-2; abundance: many; CDR3aa: CAWSTQDSALYGYTF; CDR3nt: TGTGCCTGGAGTACACAGGACAGCGCATTATATGGCTACACCTTC
d_gene: NA; v_gene: TRBV6-1; j_gene: TRBJ1-5; abundance: many; CDR3aa: CASTGTASNQPQHF; CDR3nt: TGTGCCAGCACCGGGACTGCGAGCAATCAGCCCCAGCATTTT
d_gene: NA; v_gene: TRBV19; j_gene: TRBJ2-2; abundance: NA; CDR3aa: CASSITGTRELFF; CDR3nt: TGTGCCAGTAGTATCACAGGAACACGGGAGCTGTTTTTT
d_gene: NA; v_gene: TRBV2; j_gene: TRBJ2-5; abundance: many; CDR3aa: CASKEGETQYF; CDR3nt: TGTGCCAGCAAGGAGGGAGAGACCCAGTACTTC
d_gene: NA; v_gene: TRBV20-1; j_gene: TRBJ1-5; abundance: many; CDR3aa: CSANRINQPQHF; CDR3nt: TGCAGTGCTAACAGAATCAATCAGCCCCAGCATTTT
d_gene: NA; v_gene: TRBV3-1; j_gene: TRBJ1-2; abundance: many; CDR3aa: CASSQVTGDKVYGYTF; CDR3nt: TGTGCCAGCAGCCAAGTGACCGGGGACAAGGTCTATGGCTACACCTTC
d_gene: TRBD1; v_gene: TRBV28; j_gene: TRBJ2-3; abundance: many; CDR3aa: CASIQGDVTDTQYF; CDR3nt: TGTGCCAGCATCCAGGGGGATGTAACAGATACGCAGTATTTT
d_gene: NA; v_gene: TRBV6-1; j_gene: TRBJ2-5; abundance: few; CDR3aa: CASSDGTQYF; CDR3nt: TGTGCCAGCAGTGACGGGACCCAGTACTTC
d_gene: TRBD2; v_gene: TRBV6-1; j_gene: TRBJ2-1; abundance: NA; CDR3aa: CASRAPGLQIHNEQFF; CDR3nt: TGTGCCAGCAGAGCTCCGGGACTACAAATACACAATGAGCAGTTCTTC
d_gene: NA; v_gene: TRBV29-1; j_gene: TRBJ1-2; abundance: many; CDR3aa: CSVVWGQGYTF; CDR3nt: TGCAGCGTTGTATGGGGACAAGGCTACACCTTC
d_gene: NA; v_gene: TRBV19; j_gene: TRBJ1-5; abundance: many; CDR3aa: CASSNRVNQPQHF; CDR3nt: TGTGCCAGTAGTAATCGTGTGAATCAGCCCCAGCATTTT
d_gene: TRBD2; v_gene: TRBV9; j_gene: TRBJ2-1; abundance: many; CDR3aa: CASSVEGRGQFF; CDR3nt: TGTGCCAGCAGCGTAGAGGGGAGGGGGCAGTTCTTC
d_gene: NA; v_gene: TRBV19; j_gene: TRBJ2-2; abundance: NA; CDR3aa: CASTTIQGLTGELFF; CDR3nt: TGTGCCAGTACTACCATCCAGGGTTTAACCGGGGAGCTGTTTTTT
d_gene: NA; v_gene: TRBV27; j_gene: TRBJ1-3; abundance: NA; CDR3aa: CASSQQGTGNTIYF; CDR3nt: TGTGCCAGCAGTCAACAGGGTACGGGAAACACCATATATTTT
d_gene: NA; v_gene: TRBV7-6; j_gene: TRBJ1-6; abundance: NA; CDR3aa: CASSLAGSRSSTLHF; CDR3nt: TGTGCCAGCAGCTTAGCGGGCTCCCGTTCATCAACCCTCCACTTT
d_gene: NA; v_gene: TRBV19; j_gene: TRBJ1-2; abundance: NA; CDR3aa: CASSIWVSGVNYGYTF; CDR3nt: TGTGCCAGTAGCATTTGGGTCTCGGGGGTCAACTATGGCTACACCTTC
d_gene: NA; v_gene: TRBV5-6; j_gene: TRBJ1-4; abundance: few; CDR3aa: CASSRTGFYEKLFF; CDR3nt: TGTGCCAGCAGCCGAACAGGGTTTTACGAAAAACTGTTTTTT
d_gene: TRBD1; v_gene: TRBV6-1; j_gene: TRBJ1-4; abundance: many; CDR3aa: CASRDRTANEKLFF; CDR3nt: TGTGCCAGCAGGGACAGGACCGCTAATGAAAAACTGTTTTTT
d_gene: NA; v_gene: TRBV4-3; j_gene: TRBJ1-1; abundance: many; CDR3aa: CASSQDIRVGTEAFF; CDR3nt: TGCGCCAGCAGCCAAGATATCAGGGTAGGCACTGAAGCTTTCTTT
d_gene: NA; v_gene: TRBV7-9; j_gene: TRBJ1-1; abundance: NA; CDR3aa: CASSLQPAANEAFF; CDR3nt: TGTGCCAGCAGCTTGCAGCCCGCGGCCAACGAAGCTTTCTTT
d_gene: TRBD2; v_gene: TRBV5-1; j_gene: TRBJ2-7; abundance: many; CDR3aa: CASTILAGATYEQYF; CDR3nt: TGCGCCAGCACCATCCTAGCGGGAGCAACCTACGAGCAGTACTTC
d_gene: NA; v_gene: TRBV5-6; j_gene: TRBJ2-3; abundance: NA; CDR3aa: CASSFGYYRTDTQYF; CDR3nt: TGTGCCAGCAGCTTCGGGTACTATCGAACAGATACGCAGTATTTT
d_gene: TRBD1; v_gene: TRBV11-1; j_gene: TRBJ1-1; abundance: NA; CDR3aa: CASNPPGGARTEAFF; CDR3nt: TGCGCCAGCAACCCCCCAGGGGGGGCGCGAACTGAAGCTTTCTTT
d_gene: TRBD1; v_gene: TRBV4-3; j_gene: TRBJ2-7; abundance: few; CDR3aa: CASSQATGQGAAGGIGEQYF; CDR3nt: TGCGCCAGCAGCCAAGCCACGGGACAGGGGGCCGCGGGAGGAATCGGCGAGCAGTACTTC
d_gene: TRBD1; v_gene: TRBV20-1; j_gene: TRBJ2-7; abundance: many; CDR3aa: CSARSRDRVGEQYF; CDR3nt: TGCAGTGCTAGATCCCGGGACAGGGTGGGCGAGCAGTACTTC
d_gene: NA; v_gene: TRBV11-1; j_gene: TRBJ2-5; abundance: few; CDR3aa: CASSSPAEETQYF; CDR3nt: TGTGCCAGCAGCTCCCCGGCAGAAGAGACCCAGTACTTC
d_gene: TRBD2; v_gene: TRBV19; j_gene: TRBJ2-4; abundance: many; CDR3aa: CASTREGKNIQYF; CDR3nt: TGTGCCAGCACGCGGGAGGGTAAAAACATTCAGTACTTC
d_gene: NA; v_gene: TRBV27; j_gene: TRBJ2-3; abundance: many; CDR3aa: CASTLTGGVSTDTQYF; CDR3nt: TGTGCCAGCACCTTAACCGGGGGAGTAAGCACAGATACGCAGTATTTT
d_gene: NA; v_gene: TRBV5-1; j_gene: TRBJ1-4; abundance: NA; CDR3aa: CASSLTGPNEKLFF; CDR3nt: TGCGCCAGCAGCTTGACAGGCCCCAATGAAAAACTGTTTTTT
d_gene: NA; v_gene: TRBV27; j_gene: TRBJ2-1; abundance: NA; CDR3aa: CVSSLSFSYNEQFF; CDR3nt: TGTGTCAGCAGTTTATCCTTTTCCTACAATGAGCAGTTCTTC
d_gene: NA; v_gene: TRBV28; j_gene: TRBJ2-2; abundance: many; CDR3aa: CASSRGDIDTGELFF; CDR3nt: TGTGCCAGCAGCCGCGGGGACATCGACACCGGGGAGCTGTTTTTT
d_gene: TRBD1; v_gene: TRBV4-2; j_gene: TRBJ1-2; abundance: few; CDR3aa: CASSLGQGAYGYTF; CDR3nt: TGTGCCAGCAGCCTAGGGCAGGGGGCCTATGGCTACACCTTC
d_gene: TRBD1; v_gene: TRBV13; j_gene: TRBJ2-1; abundance: many; CDR3aa: CASSAGQGYNEQFF; CDR3nt: TGTGCCAGCAGCGCGGGACAGGGATACAATGAGCAGTTCTTC
d_gene: TRBD2; v_gene: TRBV6-1; j_gene: TRBJ2-5; abundance: NA; CDR3aa: CASSEEGRPSGETQYF; CDR3nt: TGTGCCAGCAGTGAAGAGGGGAGGCCTAGCGGGGAGACCCAGTACTTC
d_gene: NA; v_gene: TRBV3-1; j_gene: TRBJ1-3; abundance: many; CDR3aa: CASSQDLRYSGNTIYF; CDR3nt: TGTGCCAGCAGCCAAGATCTGCGTTACTCTGGAAACACCATATATTTT
d_gene: TRBD2; v_gene: TRBV5-1; j_gene: TRBJ2-7; abundance: many; CDR3aa: CASRISGSQYEQYF; CDR3nt: TGCGCCAGCAGGATTAGCGGGAGCCAGTACGAGCAGTACTTC
d_gene: TRBD1; v_gene: TRBV4-2; j_gene: TRBJ2-7; abundance: NA; CDR3aa: CASSQGQGAGEQYF; CDR3nt: TGTGCCAGCAGCCAAGGGCAGGGGGCTGGCGAGCAGTACTTC